Listed below are T cell receptor beta chains from one sample, sequenced in a study of PD-L1 blockade in urothelial cancer. Profiled with immunoSEQ multiplex PCR; TCRdb holds only in-frame clones, not every one. Of about 130,000 clones listed, around 86% are singletons. This specimen was PBMCs, taken around atezolizumab (anti-PD-L1) treatment. These receptor sequences come from a man between 45 and 60 years old with urothelial cancer. Each CDR3 is given with its conserved first and last residue. Each record gives: V gene, J gene, D gene, clone size, CDR3 DNA, CDR3 protein. D genes are given only for firm matches. Only part of the rows carry a size: once, few, many, or a class if the clone is expanded.

TRBV5-4	TRBJ2-1	NA	few	TGTGCCAGCAGCTTGGTGTGGGAAACTAGGGAGTACAATGAGCAGTTCTTC	CASSLVWETREYNEQFF
TRBV4-1	TRBJ2-5	TRBD2	NA	TGCGCCAGCAGCCTCGTGGGGACTAGCGGGATCGAAGAGACCCAGTACTTC	CASSLVGTSGIEETQYF
TRBV10-2	TRBJ2-1	NA	many	TGCGCCAGCAGTGATCGGGGTAACGATGAGCAGTTCTTC	CASSDRGNDEQFF
TRBV5-1	TRBJ2-5	TRBD1	NA	TGCGCCAGCAGCTTGAGACAGGGTGGAGAGGAGACCCAGTACTTC	CASSLRQGGEETQYF
TRBV7-2	TRBJ2-4	TRBD2	NA	TGTGCCAGCAGCTCGAAGGGACTAGCGGGAGCCGGAAACATTCAGTACTTC	CASSSKGLAGAGNIQYF
TRBV10-3	TRBJ2-1	TRBD2	NA	TGTGCCACCAGGGCTAGCGGGAGCTCCTACAATGAGCAGTTCTTC	CATRASGSSYNEQFF
TRBV6-6	TRBJ2-1	NA	NA	TGTGCCAGCAGTGAGGAGAACTCCTACAATGAGCAGTTCTTC	CASSEENSYNEQFF
TRBV6-5	TRBJ1-2	NA	few	TGTGCCAGCAGTGCAGGACAGAGTAACTATGGCTACACCTTC	CASSAGQSNYGYTF
TRBV21-1	TRBJ1-2	NA	NA	TGTGCCAGCAGCAAAGGGGGGGACAGGGCCTATGGCTACACCTTC	CASSKGGDRAYGYTF
TRBV5-1	TRBJ2-1	NA	NA	TGCGCCAGCAGCGAGAACGGGGGACTCACCTACAATGAGCAGTTCTTC	CASSENGGLTYNEQFF
TRBV11-2	TRBJ2-7	TRBD1	NA	TGTGCCAGCAGCTTACGTGGGACAGGGCCTACTTCAGAGCAGTACTTC	CASSLRGTGPTSEQYF
TRBV5-6	TRBJ1-2	TRBD1	NA	TGTGCCAGCAGCCGGGACAGTGGCTATGGCTACACCTTC	CASSRDSGYGYTF
TRBV6-1	TRBJ1-2	NA	NA	TGTGCCAGCATACTAGGACTGTTGGGAGTAGGCTACACCTTC	CASILGLLGVGYTF
TRBV7-2	TRBJ2-7	TRBD2	once	TGTGCCAGCAGCTTAGCATTTGGGACTAGCGGATACGAGCAGTACTTC	CASSLAFGTSGYEQYF
TRBV5-4	TRBJ2-7	TRBD1	once	TGTGCCAGCAGCTTGGAAGGGACAGCTTACTACGAGCAGTACTTC	CASSLEGTAYYEQYF
TRBV18	TRBJ2-5	NA	once	TGTGCCAGCTCACCGGGACTCTACAAAGAGACCCAGTACTTC	CASSPGLYKETQYF
TRBV19	TRBJ2-5	TRBD1	NA	TGTGCCAGTAGTATCGTCCCGACAGGGGAAGAGACCCAGTACTTC	CASSIVPTGEETQYF
TRBV7-6	TRBJ2-1	NA	NA	TGTGCCAGCAGCTTAGCGCTGAAACTGCACAATGAGCAGTTCTTC	CASSLALKLHNEQFF
TRBV2	TRBJ1-1	NA	NA	TGTGCCAGCGGGAGAACGGAGAACACTGAAGCTTTCTTT	CASGRTENTEAFF
TRBV4-1	TRBJ1-1	TRBD1	many	TGCGCCAGCAGCCAAGTTAAGGGACAGCAGTTCACTGAAGCTTTCTTT	CASSQVKGQQFTEAFF
TRBV28	TRBJ1-1	NA	NA	TGTGCCACAGAGGGCAGCCACACTGAAGCTTTCTTT	CATEGSHTEAFF
TRBV19	TRBJ1-5	NA	NA	TGTGCCAGTAACCAAGGAGGGGTTGGATTTAGCAATCAGCCCCAGCATTTT	CASNQGGVGFSNQPQHF
TRBV7-6	TRBJ1-1	NA	few	TGTGCCAGCAGCTTACAGGGGAACACTGAAGCTTTCTTT	CASSLQGNTEAFF
TRBV5-1	TRBJ2-1	TRBD2	NA	TGCGCCAGCCCCTTTCGACTAGCGGGAGGCAATGAGCAGTTCTTC	CASPFRLAGGNEQFF
TRBV7-3	TRBJ2-2	NA	NA	TGTGCCAGCAGCTTAATGGGCAAGAACACCGGGGAGCTGTTTTTT	CASSLMGKNTGELFF
TRBV27	TRBJ2-7	NA	NA	TGTGCCAGCAGCACAGGGTTCCACGAGCAGTACTTC	CASSTGFHEQYF
TRBV14	TRBJ2-4	TRBD2	once	TGTGCCAGCAGCTCGAGCGGGGGCAGGATGTTGGACATTCAGTACTTC	CASSSSGGRMLDIQYF
TRBV5-1	TRBJ2-1	NA	few	TGCGCCAGCAGCTTAACTAGCCTCGATGAGCAGTTCTTC	CASSLTSLDEQFF
TRBV2	TRBJ2-5	TRBD2	NA	TGTGCCAGCAGCGAACGGAGCGGCGGGAGGGGAGAGACCCAGTACTTC	CASSERSGGRGETQYF
TRBV11-3	TRBJ2-1	TRBD2	NA	TGTGCCAGCAGTTACGGACTAGCCAGTGAGCAGTTCTTC	CASSYGLASEQFF
TRBV21-1	TRBJ1-1	NA	NA	TGTGCCAGCAGCAAAGAGAGGGTAAGATGTACTGAAGCTTTCTTT	CASSKERVRCTEAFF
TRBV7-2	TRBJ2-7	NA	NA	TGTGCCAGCAGCTTTAGGAGGGGTCTGGGACTCGACTCCTACGAGCAGTACTTC	CASSFRRGLGLDSYEQYF
TRBV28	TRBJ1-3	NA	NA	TGTGCCAGCAGCCTATCCACAGGGTCCCTAGGAAACACCATATATTTT	CASSLSTGSLGNTIYF
TRBV30	TRBJ2-7	TRBD2	NA	TGTGCCTGGTCCGGACTAGCGGGAGTCGAGCAGTACTTC	CAWSGLAGVEQYF
TRBV6-4	TRBJ2-2	NA	NA	TGTGCCAGCAGTGACTCAACAGAGAACACCGGGGAGCTGTTTTTT	CASSDSTENTGELFF
TRBV28	TRBJ1-5	NA	NA	TGTGCCAGCAGTTTTCCCGGCAGGGGAATAGGTCAGCCCCAGCATTTT	CASSFPGRGIGQPQHF
TRBV18	TRBJ1-6	NA	NA	TGTGCCAGCTCACCATACGGGCAGGGGACCAATTCACCCCTCCACTTT	CASSPYGQGTNSPLHF
TRBV30	TRBJ1-2	TRBD1	NA	TGTGCCTGGAGCGGGGACAGGGTTAACTATGGCTACACCTTC	CAWSGDRVNYGYTF
TRBV19	TRBJ1-1	TRBD1	once	TGTGCCAGCCAAACGACAGGGCACACTGAAGCTTTCTTT	CASQTTGHTEAFF
TRBV6-1	TRBJ1-1	NA	NA	TGTGCCAGCTCTCGCGACATGAACACTGAAGCTTTCTTT	CASSRDMNTEAFF
TRBV2	TRBJ2-1	TRBD2	NA	TGTGCCAGCAGTGAAGCGGGACTAGCGGCCAATGAGCAGTTCTTC	CASSEAGLAANEQFF
TRBV6-5	TRBJ2-7	TRBD1	once	TGTGCCAGCAGTGTGCGGACAGGGCACGAGCAGTACTTC	CASSVRTGHEQYF
TRBV5-1	TRBJ1-2	TRBD1	NA	TGCGCCAGCAGCTCCGGGGATTCAGGGGGCGGCTATGGCTACACCTTC	CASSSGDSGGGYGYTF
TRBV5-6	TRBJ2-7	NA	NA	TGTGCCAGCTCAGGGGCGAGCCTCTACGAGCAGTACTTC	CASSGASLYEQYF
TRBV5-6	TRBJ2-7	NA	NA	TGTGCCAGCAGCTTGGCCGCCTACGAGCAGTACTTC	CASSLAAYEQYF
TRBV6-6	TRBJ1-1	TRBD1	NA	TGTGCCAGCAGGCGGACAGGGAACACTGAAGCTTTCTTT	CASRRTGNTEAFF
TRBV9	TRBJ2-1	TRBD2	few	TGTGCCAGCCGAAGGACTAGGGACAATGAGCAGTTCTTC	CASRRTRDNEQFF
TRBV11-2	TRBJ1-2	TRBD1	few	TGTGCCAGCAGCTTAGATGCGGGGACAGGGCCATATGGCTACACCTTC	CASSLDAGTGPYGYTF
TRBV5-1	TRBJ2-5	TRBD1	NA	TGCGCCAGCAGCTTGGTGGTAGGGGGCGAAGAGACCCAGTACTTC	CASSLVVGGEETQYF
TRBV6-5	TRBJ2-2	NA	NA	TGTGCCAGCAGTTACCACCCAGGGTCATCGTCCGGGGAGCTGTTTTTT	CASSYHPGSSSGELFF
TRBV7-2	TRBJ2-7	NA	NA	TGTGCCAGCAGCCCCTCTTGGGGCGGTTACGAGCAGTACTTC	CASSPSWGGYEQYF
TRBV5-3	TRBJ1-1	TRBD1	NA	TGTGCCAGAAGCTGCCGGGGACAGGGGCCTGAAGCTTTCTTT	CARSCRGQGPEAFF
TRBV2	TRBJ1-4	TRBD1	once	TGTGCCAGCAGTCGGCTACAGGGGACTAATGAAAAACTGTTTTTT	CASSRLQGTNEKLFF
TRBV2	TRBJ1-3	NA	NA	TGTGCCAGCAGTGAGTCCGTCCTCTCTGGAAACACCATATATTTT	CASSESVLSGNTIYF
TRBV5-6	TRBJ2-4	NA	NA	TGTGCCAGCAGTTCCCTGGGTAGCCGCGTTTCCGACAAAAACATTCAGTACTTC	CASSSLGSRVSDKNIQYF
TRBV2	TRBJ2-2	NA	NA	TGTGCCAGCAGTGGGGCAGGGGCCTACGGGGAGCTGTTTTTT	CASSGAGAYGELFF
TRBV6-5	TRBJ1-1	NA	NA	TGTGCCAGCAGCAGACCAGGGGTTGGGGCTGAAGCTTTCTTT	CASSRPGVGAEAFF
TRBV27	TRBJ1-4	TRBD1	NA	TGTGCCACCAGACAGGGGGCACCGAGTTCTAATGAAAAACTGTTTTTT	CATRQGAPSSNEKLFF